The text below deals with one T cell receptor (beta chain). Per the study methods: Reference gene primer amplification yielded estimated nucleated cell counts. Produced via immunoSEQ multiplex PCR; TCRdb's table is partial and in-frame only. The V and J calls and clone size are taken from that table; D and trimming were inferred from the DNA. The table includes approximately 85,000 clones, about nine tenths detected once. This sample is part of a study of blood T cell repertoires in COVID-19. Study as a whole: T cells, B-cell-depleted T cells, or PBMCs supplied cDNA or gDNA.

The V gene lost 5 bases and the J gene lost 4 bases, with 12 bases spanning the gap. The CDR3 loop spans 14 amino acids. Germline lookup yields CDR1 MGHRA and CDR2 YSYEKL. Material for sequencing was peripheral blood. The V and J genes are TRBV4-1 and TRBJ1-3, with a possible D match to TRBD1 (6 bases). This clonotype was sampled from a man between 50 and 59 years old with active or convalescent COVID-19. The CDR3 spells CASSVGGSGNTIYF. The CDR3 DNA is TGCGCCAGCAGCGTAGGGGGATCGGGAAACACCATATATTTT.